The 29 T cell receptor beta chains in this list originate from one sample, sequenced in a study of beta chain features in type 1 diabetes. Study conclusions and caveats: TCRB CDR3s from Type 1 diabetes patients were moderately but significantly shorter in all four CD4+ subsets.

The antigens for these receptors are not known. Expressed TCRB transcripts were sequenced because the entire RNA isolate underwent reverse transcription. Produced via immunoSEQ multiplex PCR; TCRdb's table is partial and in-frame only. This table has fewer than 200,000 clones, 9% to 12% appearing once. Sequenced: central memory CD4+ T cells from blood. Source of these receptors: a man between 25 and 39 years old with type 1 diabetes.

This chain uses TRBV7-6 with TRBJ2-5, with 10 bases matching TRBD1. J gave up 5 bases and V 5 bases, and 5 bases lay outside the gene matches. CDR1 and CDR2 (germline): SGHVS, FNYEAQ. The CDR3 runs to 14 residues. The CDR3 nucleotides are TGTGCCAGCAGCAGACGGACAGGGGGGGAGACCCAGTACTTC. It specifies CASSRRTGGETQYF.

The rearrangement joins TRBV19 to TRBJ1-4; 11 bases agree with TRBD1. This CDR3 has 14 residues. With 4 bases clipped from V and 7 bases from J, the junction kept 2 bases outside the gene matches. Germline CDR1 and CDR2: LNHDA and SQIVND (reference sequence). The CDR3 nucleotides read TGTGCCAGTAGTAGGACAGGGGGCCGTGAAAAACTGTTTTTT. Encoded protein: CASSRTGGREKLFF.

J is TRBJ2-5 and V is TRBV4-2, with a tentative D call TRBD1 (7 bases). Trimming shortened V by 0 bases and J by 2 bases, and 13 bases separated the two germline ends. CDR1 LGHNA and CDR2 YNFKEQ come from the germline V gene. This CDR3 is 16 amino acids long. CDR3 sequence: CASSQDNQGGQETQYF. The CDR3 DNA follows: TGTGCCAGCAGCCAAGATAACCAGGGGGGTCAAGAGACCCAGTACTTC.

A few counts support this clone. This chain uses TRBV18 with TRBJ2-7; the D is unclear. Germline loops: CDR1 KGHSH, CDR2 LQKENI. There are 14 residues in the CDR3. V lost 5 bases and J 3 bases, leaving 14 bases between the germline ends. CDR3 in amino acids: CASSEALYRYEQYF. The CDR3 DNA follows: TGTGCCAGCTCAGAAGCCCTCTACCGCTACGAGCAGTACTTC.

The V gene is TRBV29-1, the J gene TRBJ1-1, with D tentatively TRBD1 (5 bases). Trimming took 6 bases from V and 3 from J, leaving 14 bases between them. The germline V gene encodes CDR1 SQVTM and CDR2 ANQGSEA. The CDR3 length is 13 residues. CDR3 coding DNA: TGCAGCGTCTCTTGGGGCGTAGACACTGAAGCTTTCTTT. It encodes CSVSWGVDTEAFF.

Ten or more counts support this clone. The chain combines TRBV29-1 with TRBJ1-1; D is possibly TRBD1 (6 bases). The CDR3 runs to 13 residues. Germline V gene sequence: CDR1 SQVTM, CDR2 ANQGSEA. V was trimmed by 8 bases and J by 1 base, leaving 14 bases between them. CDR3 protein: CSIWGGGNTEAFF. In DNA form, the CDR3 reads TGCAGCATTTGGGGAGGGGGGAACACTGAAGCTTTCTTT. The variable domain in full, with the rest retrieved from reference TRBV29-1 and TRBJ1-1, is SAVISQKPSRDICQRGTSLTIQCQVDSQVTMMFWYRQQPGQSLTLIATANQGSEATYESGFVIDKFPISRPNLTFSTLTVSNMSPEDSSIYLCSIWGGGNTEAFFGQGTRLTVV.

The rearrangement joins TRBV19 to TRBJ1-1, with a weak D call TRBD1 (6 bases). The germline V gene encodes CDR1 LNHDA and CDR2 SQIVND (reference sequence). Trimming cost V 5 bases and J 4 bases, with 23 bases left between them. The CDR3 is made up of 17 amino acids. In DNA form, the CDR3 reads TGTGCCAGTAGTTATCTCAGGACAGATTTTCTCAGCACTGAAGCTTTCTTT. Translating it yields CASSYLRTDFLSTEAFF.

The chain carries TRBV5-1 and TRBJ2-7; D uncertain. The CDR3 extends over 13 amino acids. The germline CDR1 and CDR2 sequences are SGHRS and YFSETQ. The V end was cut by 0 bases, the J end by 4 bases, with 8 bases between. This CDR3 is CASSLGEKYEQYF. CDR3 DNA: TGCGCCAGCAGCTTGGGAGAAAAATACGAGCAGTACTTC.

The chain has TRBV28 and TRBJ1-1; D gene ambiguous. Germline assignment: CDR1 MDHEN and CDR2 SYDVKM. The CDR3 extends over 12 amino acids. V shed 6 bases and J shed 5 bases, with 10 bases lying between them. In nucleotides, the CDR3 is TGTGCCAGCAGCCTACCGGGGACTGAAGCTTTCTTT. It is translated as CASSLPGTEAFF.

This clone appeared a few times. The chain links TRBV5-6 to TRBJ2-4; the D is unclear. Germline-derived CDR1 and CDR2 are SGHDT and YYEEEE. CDR3 length equals 14 residues. The V gene lost 4 bases and the J gene lost 0 bases, with 8 bases spanning the gap. This chain's CDR3 is CASSLGIAKNIQYF. The CDR3 nucleotides read TGTGCCAGCAGCCTGGGTATAGCCAAAAACATTCAGTACTTC.

The sample holds a few counts of this clone. The chain links TRBV7-8 to TRBJ2-1; tentatively, D is TRBD2 (5 bases). This CDR3 has 15 amino acids. The germline V and J ends were trimmed by 3 bases and 12 bases, with 21 bases remaining between them. Germline CDR1 is SGHVS and CDR2 is FQNEAQ. This chain's CDR3 is CASSFRDRPSSMQFF. The CDR3 coding sequence is TGTGCCAGCAGCTTCCGAGACCGCCCTAGCAGTATGCAGTTCTTC.

In its sample, this clone was seen a few times. The chain links TRBV19 to TRBJ2-3, with D unresolved. The germline CDR1 and CDR2 sequences are LNHDA and SQIVND (reference sequence). CDR3 length: 13 amino acids. V lost 1 base and J lost 6, with 8 bases in between. The chain's CDR3 is CASSIAGSDTQYF. The CDR3 DNA follows: TGTGCCAGTAGTATAGCGGGTTCGGATACGCAGTATTTT.

The chain has TRBV5-1 and TRBJ1-1; the D gene is possibly TRBD1 (5 bases). CDR1 is SGHRS and CDR2 is YFSETQ in the germline V gene. Trimming removed 4 bases at V and 5 bases at J, with 15 bases between. This CDR3 has 14 residues. The CDR3 bases are TGCGCCAGCAGCGGACGCGGGGGGTCGACTGAAGCTTTCTTT. Encoded protein: CASSGRGGSTEAFF.

The chain has TRBV7-6 and TRBJ2-2; 7 bases are a match to TRBD1. The CDR3 is 14 amino acids. Germline V gene lookup returns CDR1 SGHVS and CDR2 FNYEAQ. V lost 1 base, J lost 4 bases, and 0 bases stayed unmatched. As DNA, the CDR3 is TGTGCCAGCAGCTTAGGGACAGGCACCGGGGAGCTGTTTTTT. This sequence encodes CASSLGTGTGELFF.

The CDR3 DNA is TGTGCCAGCAGTTCCCCCCCGGGATACGAGCAGTACTTC. Translating gives CASSSPPGYEQYF. The chain joins TRBV6-5 to TRBJ2-7, with D tentatively TRBD2 (5 bases). In germline, CDR1 is MNHEY, CDR2 SVGAGI. The length of the CDR3 is 13 residues. The V end lost 4 bases, the J end lost 4 bases, and 11 bases lay between the germline ends.

The sample holds a few counts of this clone. V is TRBV7-3 and J is TRBJ2-4, with TRBD1 matching over 10 bases. The CDR3 contains 14 residues. Germline assignment: CDR1 SGHTA and CDR2 FQGTGA. Trimming cost V 2 bases and J 6 bases; bases outside gene matches: 1. CDR3 sequence: CASSLGDRGNIQYF. The CDR3 DNA follows: TGTGCCAGCAGCTTAGGGGACAGGGGAAACATTCAGTACTTC. The complete variable domain, with remaining parts taken from reference TRBV7-3 and TRBJ2-4, reads GAGVSQTPSNKVTEKGKYVELRCDPISGHTALYWYRQSLGQGPEFLIYFQGTGAADDSGLPNDRFFAVRPEGSVSTLKIQRTERGDSAVYLCASSLGDRGNIQYFGAGTRLSVL.

This clone was detected only a few times. The V and J genes are TRBV7-9 and TRBJ2-1, with TRBD1 as a possible D gene (5 bases). V was pared by 5 bases and J by 13 bases, with 18 bases between. CDR1 SEHNR and CDR2 FQNEAQ come from the germline V gene (reference sequence). This CDR3 is built from 13 residues. The CDR3 protein is CASSPHDGARQFF. DNA for the CDR3: TGTGCCAGCAGCCCGCATGATGGGGCCCGACAGTTCTTC.

The chain recombines TRBV18 with TRBJ2-1, with 11 bases matching TRBD2. This CDR3 has 16 residues. With 5 bases clipped from V and 6 bases from J, the junction kept 9 bases outside the gene matches. Looked up from germline, CDR1 is KGHSH and CDR2 is LQKENI. This chain's CDR3 is CASSSTLAGGTNEQFF. CDR3 DNA sequence: TGTGCCAGCTCATCGACTCTAGCGGGAGGTACCAATGAGCAGTTCTTC.

The chain joins TRBV5-4 to TRBJ2-1; weak D call: TRBD2 (6 bases). Trimming took 1 base from V and 4 from J, leaving 15 bases between them. Germline V gene data show CDR1 as SGHNT and CDR2 as YYREEE (reference sequence). This CDR3 contains 16 residues. The CDR3 DNA sequence: TGTGCCAGCAGCTTGCCCGGGGGTAAGGGGTACAATGAGCAGTTCTTC. This codes for CASSLPGGKGYNEQFF.

This clone came up a few times. This CDR3 reads CASSFGNQNTYEQYF. The CDR3 coding sequence is TGTGCCAGCAGCTTCGGGAACCAGAACACCTACGAGCAGTACTTC. The rearrangement joins TRBV7-9 to TRBJ2-7, with D possibly TRBD2 on 5 matching bases. V dropped 3 bases and J dropped 2 bases, with 14 bases sitting between them. The CDR3 totals 15 residues. Germline lookup yields CDR1 SEHNR and CDR2 FQNEAQ (reference sequence).

The chain uses TRBV10-3 and TRBJ2-2, with D possibly being TRBD2 (5 bases). Germline CDR1 ENHRY, CDR2 SYGVKD. CDR3 length: 13 amino acids. Trimming left V 4 bases short and J 5 bases short, with 8 bases between. The CDR3 nucleotides read TGTGCCATCAGTGGCGGGTGGACCGGGGAGCTGTTTTTT. Amino acid sequence: CAISGGWTGELFF.

The rearrangement links TRBV30 to TRBJ1-2; TRBD1 might be the D (5 bases). Germline CDR1 GTSNPN, CDR2 SVGIG (reference sequence). The CDR3 is 14 residues long. The ends were cut back, 2 bases at V and 6 bases at J, with 16 bases in the middle. The CDR3 bases are TGTGCCTGGAGTCGCCAGGGAAGAAGGCATGGCTACACCTTC. It encodes CAWSRQGRRHGYTF.

This clone was observed a handful of times. This chain joins TRBV2 and TRBJ1-1, with D possibly being TRBD1 (5 bases). Germline V gene data show CDR1 as SNHLY and CDR2 as FYNNEI. The CDR3 covers 15 residues. Trimming took off 1 base at V and 1 base at J, with 10 bases between the two ends. The CDR3 here is CASSEVSRGNTEAFF. The CDR3 nucleotides are TGTGCCAGCAGTGAAGTTTCAAGGGGGAACACTGAAGCTTTCTTT. Combining the CDR3 with reference TRBV2 and TRBJ1-1 gives the whole variable domain EPEVTQTPSHQVTQMGQEVILRCVPISNHLYFYWYRQILGQKVEFLVSFYNNEISEKSEIFDDQFSVERPDGSNFTLKIRSTKLEDSAMYFCASSEVSRGNTEAFFGQGTRLTVV.

The chain recombines TRBV7-2 with TRBJ2-3; perhaps TRBD2 as D (5 bases). The V and J ends lost 1 base and 6 bases respectively, with 8 bases between them. Germline lookup yields CDR1 SGHTA and CDR2 FQGNSA. The CDR3 is 13 amino acids. The CDR3 DNA reads TGTGCCAGCAGCTTAGGCCTAGCTGATACGCAGTATTTT. This gives the protein CASSLGLADTQYF.

This sequence joins TRBV30 and TRBJ1-4; 9 positions agree with TRBD1. Germline assignment: CDR1 GTSNPN and CDR2 SVGIG (reference sequence). Losses at the gene ends were 2 bases for V and 5 bases for J; bases not matched to a gene: 3. There are 14 residues in the CDR3. The CDR3 loop reads CAWSSGTGNEKLFF. As DNA, the CDR3 is TGTGCCTGGAGTTCCGGGACAGGGAATGAAAAACTGTTTTTT. The full variable domain, its missing parts supplied by reference TRBV30 and TRBJ1-4, is SQTIHQWPATLVQPVGSPLSLECTVEGTSNPNLYWYRQAAGRGLQLLFYSVGIGQISSEVPQNLSASRPQDRQFILSSKKLLLSDSGFYLCAWSSGTGNEKLFFGSGTQLSVL.

The J gene is TRBJ2-7, the V gene TRBV20-1, with D tentatively TRBD1 (6 bases). The CDR3 is 11 residues long. Trimming took 2 bases from V and 5 from J, leaving 7 bases between them. Germline lookup yields CDR1 DFQATT and CDR2 SNEGSKA (reference sequence). CDR3 sequence: CSARQGNEQYF. The CDR3, as DNA: TGCAGTGCTAGACAGGGGAACGAGCAGTACTTC.

Only a few counts were recorded for this clone. This rearrangement joins TRBV18 to TRBJ2-3, with D possibly TRBD1 on 5 matching bases. The ends were cut back, 4 bases at V and 0 bases at J, with 11 bases in the middle. CDR3 length: 15 residues. Germline V gene lookup returns CDR1 KGHSH and CDR2 LQKENI. CDR3 protein: CASSQTASSTDTQYF. CDR3 coding DNA: TGTGCCAGCTCACAGACAGCCTCGAGCACAGATACGCAGTATTTT.

This clone was seen a few times. The chain has TRBV7-2 and TRBJ2-2, with D maybe TRBD2 (5 bases). The germline CDR1 and CDR2 sequences are SGHTA and FQGNSA. The V end was cut by 5 bases, the J end by 6 bases, with 10 bases between. This CDR3 spans 13 amino acids. Here the CDR3 DNA reads TGTGCCAGCAGCCTGAGAGGGTCCGGGGAGCTGTTTTTT. Protein: CASSLRGSGELFF.

The CDR3, as DNA: TGTGCCAGCATCCCATGGGGACTATCAGAGAAGGGCTACACCTTC. Encoded protein: CASIPWGLSEKGYTF. The chain employs TRBV2 and TRBJ1-2, with D maybe TRBD1 (5 bases). The CDR3 is 15 amino acids. V was trimmed by 7 bases and J by 8 bases, leaving 23 bases between them. CDR1 is SNHLY and CDR2 is FYNNEI in the germline V gene.